A selection of T cell receptor beta chains follows, all from one sample in a study of blood T cell repertoires in COVID-19. Using immunoSEQ multiplex PCR, the repertoire was profiled, and TCRdb retains in-frame clones only, with some absent. The table has about 320,000 clones, 90% seen once. Input material: PBMCs or T cells enriched from blood (not recorded which). These receptors were collected from a man aged 55 to 69 who had recovered from COVID-19. The CDR3 runs from the conserved cysteine through the conserved F or W. The order of the fields is V gene, CDR3 protein.

v_call: TRBV7-9
cdr3_aa: CASSPLNRDEQYF

v_call: TRBV18
cdr3_aa: CASSPSGDSYNEQFF

v_call: TRBV2
cdr3_aa: CASRDGDGRTGNTIYF

v_call: TRBV11-2
cdr3_aa: CASSVLHGRPSSYEQYF

v_call: TRBV6-1
cdr3_aa: CASSEAGGPQPQHF

v_call: TRBV6-5
cdr3_aa: CASSYGAATEAFF

v_call: TRBV4-1
cdr3_aa: CASSPTGFSHRDYGYTF

v_call: TRBV7-9
cdr3_aa: CASSPGQGAESYNSPLHF

v_call: TRBV5-1
cdr3_aa: CASSLSGQGMGETQYF

v_call: TRBV11-2
cdr3_aa: CASSLAPTYSGNTIYF

v_call: TRBV7-9
cdr3_aa: CASSPRQGVGYTF

v_call: TRBV4-3
cdr3_aa: CASSQDFFRSRHYGYTF

v_call: TRBV12-3/TRBV12-4
cdr3_aa: CASGLPGVTEAFF

v_call: TRBV5-8
cdr3_aa: CASSFLAERPYNEQFF

v_call: TRBV5-4
cdr3_aa: CASSPTSGRSTDTQYF

v_call: TRBV2
cdr3_aa: CAGLAGVDNEQFF

v_call: TRBV18
cdr3_aa: CASSLISRETQYF

v_call: TRBV10-3
cdr3_aa: CAISKTGVEAFF

v_call: TRBV18
cdr3_aa: CASSQSGQGMAEAFF

v_call: TRBV19
cdr3_aa: CASRGRGGDTQYF

v_call: TRBV2
cdr3_aa: CASSQARRRSEKLFF

v_call: TRBV11-2
cdr3_aa: CASSLVDNYGYTF

v_call: TRBV7-9
cdr3_aa: CASSLAGGNEQFF

v_call: TRBV10-3
cdr3_aa: CATQGLAEKRRSYEQYF

v_call: TRBV5-1
cdr3_aa: CASSHLLGLAGGSTDTQYF

v_call: TRBV5-4
cdr3_aa: CASSSDQGEFSPLHF

v_call: TRBV7-9
cdr3_aa: CASSSTTAPGQGGTQYF

v_call: TRBV27
cdr3_aa: CASRPGQGPRNNQPQHF

v_call: TRBV9
cdr3_aa: CASSVGDRGFGKLFF

v_call: TRBV6-6
cdr3_aa: CASSPGRRVNTEAFF

v_call: TRBV11-3
cdr3_aa: CASSLDTGLDGELFF

v_call: TRBV2
cdr3_aa: CASSLTGLAGVSSNEQFF

v_call: TRBV7-2
cdr3_aa: CASSTTTRYQETQYF

v_call: TRBV2
cdr3_aa: CASLGGASYEQYF

v_call: TRBV5-3
cdr3_aa: CARSYQAGGLSGFF

v_call: TRBV5-1
cdr3_aa: CASSHTMGQPNTEAFF

v_call: TRBV12-1
cdr3_aa: CASSIKRQGRVCGYTF

v_call: TRBV11-2
cdr3_aa: CASSLYAVDYEQYF

v_call: TRBV12-3/TRBV12-4
cdr3_aa: CASGTGNGYTF

v_call: TRBV27
cdr3_aa: CASSHGTSGRNEQFF

v_call: TRBV5-1
cdr3_aa: CASSLAGGGNEQFF

v_call: TRBV5-4
cdr3_aa: CASRPGTTSGDGYTF

v_call: TRBV27
cdr3_aa: CASSNEMNTEAFF

v_call: TRBV7-3
cdr3_aa: CASSLRSGTGTDTQYF

v_call: TRBV19
cdr3_aa: CASSMGQRIAPYNSPLHF